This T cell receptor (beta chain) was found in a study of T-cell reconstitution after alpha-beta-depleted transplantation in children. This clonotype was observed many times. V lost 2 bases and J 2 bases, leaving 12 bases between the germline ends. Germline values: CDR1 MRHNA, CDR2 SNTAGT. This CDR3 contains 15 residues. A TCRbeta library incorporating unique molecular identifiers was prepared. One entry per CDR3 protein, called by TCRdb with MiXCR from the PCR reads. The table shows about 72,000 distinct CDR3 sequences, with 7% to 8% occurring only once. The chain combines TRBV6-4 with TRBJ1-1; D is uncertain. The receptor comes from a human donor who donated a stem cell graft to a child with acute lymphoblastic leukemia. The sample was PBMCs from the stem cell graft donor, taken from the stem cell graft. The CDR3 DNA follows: TGTGCCAGCAGTGACCCGGGAGCAATTAACACTGAAGCTTTCTTT. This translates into CASSDPGAINTEAFF.